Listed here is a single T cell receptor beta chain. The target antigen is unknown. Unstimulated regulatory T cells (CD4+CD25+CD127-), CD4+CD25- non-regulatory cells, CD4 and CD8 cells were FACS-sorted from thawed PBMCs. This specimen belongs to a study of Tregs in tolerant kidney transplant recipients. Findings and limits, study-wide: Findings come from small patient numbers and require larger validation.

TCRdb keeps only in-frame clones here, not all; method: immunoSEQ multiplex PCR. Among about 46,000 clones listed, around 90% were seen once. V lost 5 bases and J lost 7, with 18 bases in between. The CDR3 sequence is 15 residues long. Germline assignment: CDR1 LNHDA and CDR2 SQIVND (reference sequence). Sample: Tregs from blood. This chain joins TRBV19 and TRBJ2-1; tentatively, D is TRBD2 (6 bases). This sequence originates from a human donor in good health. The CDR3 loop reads CASSPGRAGVNEQFF. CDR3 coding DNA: TGTGCCAGTAGTCCCGGGAGAGCGGGCGTAAATGAGCAGTTCTTC.